The subject of this entry is one T cell receptor beta chain. It has no known antigen specificity. Base qualities were left out, and no much larger clone turns up one base away. CDR1 MNHEY and CDR2 SMNVEV were looked up in the germline V gene (reference sequence). Unmatched junction bases come to 17, with V trimmed by 7 bases and J by 3 bases. The CDR3 runs 17 amino acids, cysteine and phenylalanine included. The CDR3 DNA has 51 bases and is translated from base 1. The immunoSEQ Assay, a bias-controlled multiplex PCR, was used to amplify TCRbeta CDR3 regions from genomic DNA. The study's processing was this. The number of nucleated cells in each sample was estimated by amplification of reference gene primers within the assay. To quantify the absolute abundance of each unique TCRbeta CDR3 rearrangement, sequence reads were collapsed and filtered. Productive Simpson clonality was computed per sample as the square root of Simpson's diversity index over productive rearrangements. Entries here come from immuneACCESS through TCRdb and include only in-frame sequences with V and J called. Some clones fail to appear in such tables; in the studies checked, an unresolved V gene covers under half of the shortfall, and the cause of the remainder is unknown. V, J and clone size derive from that table, while D and trimming were established from the DNA sequence. The sample data list about 270,000 clones, and around 82% of these were observed just once. Jointly, the top ten make up under 3.5% of the sample.

This sample is part of a study of blood T cell repertoires in COVID-19 (dated by TCRdb to about 2020). For the wider study: Samples from collaborators originated in the United States, Italy and Spain and spanned both the acute and convalescent phases of COVID-19. The prospective study material was composed of cDNA or gDNA derived from T cells, B-cell-depleted T cells, or PBMCs. The dataset comprised deeply sampled blood TCRbeta repertoires from subjects exposed to, actively infected with, or recovered from COVID-19. The repertoires were released in a freely available public database intended as a resource for research on the immune response to SARS-CoV-2. The samples were drawn from the first 160 participants of the ongoing ImmuneRACE study and from over a thousand subjects provided by 6 global collaborators. A de-identified subject ID, COVID-19 status, age in years and sex were almost always included in the sample metadata. Where available, HLA class I and class II types were obtained from metadata supplied by the sample provider rather than from assay-based typing.

The paper as a whole reports these results and caveats: The quantity of clinical and demographic metadata differed by source and by participant and was supplied without curation.

Whole blood was collected in K2EDTA tubes by collaborating institutions according to the institutions' own protocols. Collaborator samples were shipped for TCRbeta analysis as frozen whole blood, isolated PBMCs, or DNA extracted from either sample type. This receptor chain uses TRBV27 and TRBJ2-7; a stretch of 8 junction bases matches TRBD2. The specimen sequenced was peripheral blood. This receptor was identified in a woman under 30 with acute or convalescent COVID-19. The DNA reads as follows: TGTGCCAGCACGAGTGGGCCGTTGGTAGCGGGAAACTACGAGCAGTACTTC. It specifies CASTSGPLVAGNYEQYF.